This T cell receptor (beta chain) was identified during a study of human T cells and chemical hapten exposure (dated by TCRdb to 2020 to 2023). In the study overall: For sensitization, 2% DPC in acetone was applied to an approximately 2 cm by approximately 2 cm area of upper inner arm skin. Throughout the approximately 25-week study period, patients were also given weekly therapeutic DPC doses on the scalp. Patch testing on the upper back used Finn chambers containing 0.01% DPC, with scoring done after 6 days according to International Contact Dermatitis Research Group standards. The patient cohort, mostly female, included alopecia areata with under or over 50% scalp involvement, alopecia totalis and alopecia universalis. Libraries were combined into a pool for sequencing, and differences in TCR yield between samples came mainly from small differences in library volumes within the pool. Peripheral blood TCR repertoire changes were tracked in vivo in alopecia patients during primary and secondary sensitization to the hapten diphenylcyclopropenone (DPC). Blood samples were taken from patients before sensitization (week 0) and then at 2, 6 and about 24 weeks after DPC sensitization. About 29 alopecia patients gave blood for TCR sequencing at one to four time points (pre-sensitization, 2, 6 and 24 weeks). General study outcomes and caveats: Because all patients had alopecia, a presumed autoimmune disease, the immune response of the patients might differ from that of healthy individuals. Compared with pre-sensitization or healthy control sets, expanded TCRs formed significantly more large CDR3 similarity clusters, which is consistent with antigen-driven responses. Patch test score was positively correlated with the number of PT1 expanded TCRs, with significance at thresholds 8, 16 and 32 but not at 4. Repeated subsampling changed both the strength of the expansion versus patch-test correlation and the threshold at which the correlation became significant. DPC sensitization did not change the number of TCRs with a frequency above 1 in 1000, and there was no evidence of changes in global repertoire structure.

The sample's time point label, in plain terms: patch test 1, 2 weeks after DPC sensitization. Per the publication, the treatment or condition label means: therapeutic diphenylcyclopropenone sensitization with weekly scalp DPC. At every patch-test visit, the blood draw took place before the patch test was put on. Patients were considered eligible if aged 18 to 70, diagnosed with alopecia and deemed suitable for DPC therapy, and patients were excluded if pregnant. Total RNA was isolated from unfractionated whole blood collected in Tempus Blood RNA tubes. Libraries were constructed by RACE. This sample was sequenced with a NextSeq 500. During library preparation, unique molecular identifiers were attached to individual cDNA molecules so that TCRs could be counted quantitatively and reproducibly. Both TCR alpha and TCR beta chains were sequenced from each blood RNA sample. From the authors' description of their analysis: Samples had a median of approximately 96,000 TCRs, with a range from about 23,224 to 750,000. V, J and CDR3 annotation of the TCR reads was carried out using the Decombinator software suite. For the PS versus PT1 abundance plots, all samples were subsampled to the same number of TCRs (28,000). Expanded TCRs were defined as absent before sensitization and observed at least eight times at the 2-week time point. TCRdb trimmed the raw reads at Q25, called clones with MiXCR and kept productive beta chains. Entries are consolidated by CDR3 protein sequence, retaining the most common genes and DNA. TCRdb, not the original authors, processed these V and J calls. This sample is represented by about 120,000 distinct CDR3 sequences; roughly 13% of them were singletons. Around 0.99% of the sample belongs to the ten largest clones.

Looking up the germline V gene yields CDR1 SQVTM and CDR2 ANQGSEA. Reading from cysteine to phenylalanine, the CDR3 counts 12 amino acids. The read is trimmed to its CDR3 DNA, 36 bases read in frame from base 1. Trimming at the junction amounts to 8 bases on V and 2 bases on J, and the germline ends lie 11 bases apart. This clonotype has just a few counts. The antigen it recognizes is unknown. No qualities accompany the bases; no much larger clone lies one base away. The sequence is built from TRBV29-1 and TRBJ2-3; TRBD2 could be the D gene, as 6 bases match. The sequence derives from a young man with alopecia areata. Some clones in this sample may be carry-over from other donors' samples. The sample was whole blood, taken in connection with sensitization to the hapten diphenylcyclopropenone (DPC). The CDR3 has the sequence CSWGDSTDTQYF. The DNA reads TGCAGCTGGGGGGACTCCACAGATACGCAGTATTTT.